This is a list of T cell receptor beta chains from one sample in a study of Ad26.COV2.S vaccination and SARS-CoV-2 variants. Clones were read by immunoSEQ multiplex PCR, and TCRdb kept only the in-frame ones, dropping some. This sample has some 370,000 clones, with about 80% found just once. Sequencing used peripheral blood, obtained in a trial of Ad26.COV2.S vaccine versus placebo. The receptors originated from a person between 18 and 65 years old who received the Ad26.COV2.S COVID-19 vaccine or a placebo. Both conserved end residues are part of each CDR3. The order of the fields is V gene, D gene, CDR3 protein. D genes are given only for firm matches.

V: TRBV9; D: NA; CDR3: CASSVVTSLINEQFF
V: TRBV6-5; D: TRBD2; CDR3: CASSYGTSAYEQYF
V: TRBV13; D: TRBD1; CDR3: CASSFNRGGYYEQYF
V: TRBV5-4; D: TRBD1; CDR3: CASSRDRATGNTIYF
V: TRBV7-9; D: NA; CDR3: CASSFGRGGYTF
V: TRBV5-1; D: TRBD1; CDR3: CASSVDRIEAYGYTF
V: TRBV7-2; D: TRBD1; CDR3: CASSTGTGITGELFF
V: TRBV18; D: NA; CDR3: CASSPGRGAYEQYF
V: TRBV11-2; D: TRBD2; CDR3: CASSFGTSGKGTGELFF
V: TRBV19; D: NA; CDR3: CASSRGSGAYNEQFF
V: TRBV5-4; D: TRBD2; CDR3: CASSFPGLESYEQYF
V: TRBV3-1/TRBV3-2; D: NA; CDR3: CASSLLPGRNYEQYF
V: TRBV12-3/TRBV12-4; D: NA; CDR3: CASSLAPIGELFF
V: TRBV7-2; D: NA; CDR3: CASSLEVQVSPLHF
V: TRBV19; D: NA; CDR3: CASSVGLGTANYGYTF
V: TRBV6-4; D: TRBD2; CDR3: CASSDSGEGSYNEQFF
V: TRBV6-5; D: NA; CDR3: CASRYREEANEQYF
V: TRBV20-1; D: NA; CDR3: CSASLPYSNTGELFF
V: TRBV4-1; D: NA; CDR3: CASSQGQLSSYNSPLHF
V: TRBV6-5; D: TRBD2; CDR3: CASIRAGGGNEQFF
V: TRBV2; D: NA; CDR3: CASLKGFGYEQYF
V: TRBV9; D: NA; CDR3: CASSVAAGGSRADTQYF
V: TRBV19; D: NA; CDR3: CASSIGPSGGGGNQPQHF
V: TRBV27; D: NA; CDR3: CASRNRAPNYGYTF
V: TRBV15; D: NA; CDR3: CATSRDRRAGETQYF
V: TRBV10-3; D: NA; CDR3: CAIESGGWEGYTF
V: TRBV2; D: NA; CDR3: CASRERPASPLHF
V: TRBV4-1; D: NA; CDR3: CASSPPGAIATGEQYF
V: TRBV29-1; D: NA; CDR3: CSVAINYGYTF
V: TRBV5-1; D: NA; CDR3: CASSLTVGGEQYF
V: TRBV19; D: NA; CDR3: CASLNSSYEQYF
V: TRBV5-1; D: TRBD1; CDR3: CASSGGTGGGEQYF
V: TRBV6-2/TRBV6-3; D: TRBD1; CDR3: CASSSHRDRGTQPQHF
V: TRBV21-1; D: NA; CDR3: CASRGGQIQPQHF
V: TRBV6-5; D: NA; CDR3: CASMAGHQPQHF
V: TRBV5-1; D: NA; CDR3: CASSIVPNQPQHF
V: TRBV7-2; D: NA; CDR3: CASSLLGTAPETQYF
V: TRBV7-2; D: NA; CDR3: CASSIQRTYEQYF
V: TRBV5-1; D: NA; CDR3: CASSLDSPLGFGYTF
V: TRBV4-2; D: NA; CDR3: CASSQGRGTDTQYF
V: TRBV13; D: TRBD2; CDR3: CASSLVLAGDYEQYF
V: TRBV14; D: NA; CDR3: CASSPASDRTRDTQYF
V: TRBV27; D: NA; CDR3: CASSLVRSSHEQYF
V: TRBV2; D: TRBD1; CDR3: CASSEAGTGAFQETQYF
V: TRBV30; D: NA; CDR3: CAWSVPWGSNEQFF
V: TRBV20-1; D: NA; CDR3: CSASGVRAFF
V: TRBV11-3; D: TRBD1; CDR3: CASSSDREEGTQYF
V: TRBV5-1; D: NA; CDR3: CASSYGVAEEKLFF
V: TRBV5-4; D: NA; CDR3: CASSLGLATLDEQYF
V: TRBV10-3; D: NA; CDR3: CAISESLPGDTEAFF